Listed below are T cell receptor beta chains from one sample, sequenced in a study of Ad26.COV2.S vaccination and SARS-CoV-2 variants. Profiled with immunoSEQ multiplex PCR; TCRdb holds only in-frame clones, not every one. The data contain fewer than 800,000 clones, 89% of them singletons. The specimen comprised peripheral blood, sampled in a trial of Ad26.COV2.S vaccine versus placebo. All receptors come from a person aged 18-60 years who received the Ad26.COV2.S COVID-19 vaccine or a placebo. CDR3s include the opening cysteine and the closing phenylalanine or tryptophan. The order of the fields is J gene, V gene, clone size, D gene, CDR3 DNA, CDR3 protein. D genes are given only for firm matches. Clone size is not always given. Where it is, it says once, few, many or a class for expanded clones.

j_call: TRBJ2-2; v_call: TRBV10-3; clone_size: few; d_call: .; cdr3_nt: TGTGCCATCAGTGAGTCTCCGGGACAACTGAACACCGGGGAGCTGTTTTTT; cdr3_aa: CAISESPGQLNTGELFF
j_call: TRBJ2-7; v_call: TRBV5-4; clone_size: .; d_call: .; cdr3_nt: TGTGCCAGCAGCATACACGGGGAGCAGTACTTC; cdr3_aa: CASSIHGEQYF
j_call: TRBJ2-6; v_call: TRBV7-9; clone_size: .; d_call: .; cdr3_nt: TGTGCCAGCAGCTTATCGGGCGGATCGGGGGCCAACGTCCTGACTTTC; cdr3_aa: CASSLSGGSGANVLTF
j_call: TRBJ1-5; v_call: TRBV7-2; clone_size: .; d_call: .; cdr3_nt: TGTGCCAGCAGCTTAGCGTGGCAGAGCAATCAGCCCCAGCATTTT; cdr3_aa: CASSLAWQSNQPQHF
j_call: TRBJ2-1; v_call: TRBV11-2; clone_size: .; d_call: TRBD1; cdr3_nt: TGTGCCAGCAGCTTGACGCACGGGACAGCTCCCATCTATGAGCAGTTCTTC; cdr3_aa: CASSLTHGTAPIYEQFF
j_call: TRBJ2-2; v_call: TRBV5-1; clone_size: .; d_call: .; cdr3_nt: TGCGCCAGCAGCCTGACCCTAGCGTCTAACACCGGGGAGCTGTTTTTT; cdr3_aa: CASSLTLASNTGELFF
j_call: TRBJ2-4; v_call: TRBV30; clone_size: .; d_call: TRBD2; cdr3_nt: TGTGCCTGGAGGCCCACAGGACTAGCGGGCCCGAGGGACATTCAGTACTTC; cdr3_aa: CAWRPTGLAGPRDIQYF
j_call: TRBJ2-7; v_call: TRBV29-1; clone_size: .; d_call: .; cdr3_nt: TGCAGTGGACAGGGAGGGAACTACGAGCAGTACTTC; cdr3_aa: CSGQGGNYEQYF
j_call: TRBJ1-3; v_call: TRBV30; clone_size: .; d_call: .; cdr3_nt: TGTGCCTGGACCCGGGACTTCTCTGGAAACACCATATATTTT; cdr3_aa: CAWTRDFSGNTIYF
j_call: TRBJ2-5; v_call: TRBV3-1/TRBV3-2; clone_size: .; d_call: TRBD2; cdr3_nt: TGTGCCAGCAGCCACCGGCTAGCGGGGGGTTTAAAAGAGACCCAGTACTTC; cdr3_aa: CASSHRLAGGLKETQYF
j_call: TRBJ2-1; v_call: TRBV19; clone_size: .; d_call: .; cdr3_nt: TGTGCCAGTAGTATAGGGACTACCAATCCGTTCTTC; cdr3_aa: CASSIGTTNPFF
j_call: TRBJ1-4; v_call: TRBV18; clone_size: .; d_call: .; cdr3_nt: TGTGCCAGCTCACCCCTGGGACCAAATGAAAAACTGTTTTTT; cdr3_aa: CASSPLGPNEKLFF
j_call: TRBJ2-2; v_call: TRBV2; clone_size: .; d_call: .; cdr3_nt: TGTGCCAGCAGGAGGGCTAGCGTGAACACCGGGGAGCTGTTTTTT; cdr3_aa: CASRRASVNTGELFF
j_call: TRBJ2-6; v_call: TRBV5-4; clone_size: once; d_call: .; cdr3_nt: TGTGCCAGCAGTTCACTCGATGGGGCCAACGTCCTGACTTTC; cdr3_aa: CASSSLDGANVLTF
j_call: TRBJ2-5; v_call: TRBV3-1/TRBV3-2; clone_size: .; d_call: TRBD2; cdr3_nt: TGTGCCAGCAGCCAAGACCCTCCCCGACTAGCGGGGAGGGACCAGTACTTC; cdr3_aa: CASSQDPPRLAGRDQYF
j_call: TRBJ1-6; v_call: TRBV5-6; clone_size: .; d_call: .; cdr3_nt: TGTGCCAGCAGCTTAAAGGACACTTCAGGCGTATCACCCCTCCACTTT; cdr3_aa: CASSLKDTSGVSPLHF
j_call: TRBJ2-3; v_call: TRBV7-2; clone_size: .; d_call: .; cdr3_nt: TGTGCCAGCAGCTTAGTTTCGGGGGATGGGGGCACAGATACGCAGTATTTT; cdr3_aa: CASSLVSGDGGTDTQYF
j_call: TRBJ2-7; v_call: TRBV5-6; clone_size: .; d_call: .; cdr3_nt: TGTGCCAGCAGCTTAGGAGGAGACTACGAGCAGTACTTC; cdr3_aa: CASSLGGDYEQYF
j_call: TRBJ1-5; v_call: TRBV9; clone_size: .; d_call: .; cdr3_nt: TGTGCCAGCAGCGAGGCCGCAGGGTCCAATCAGCCCCAGCATTTT; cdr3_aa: CASSEAAGSNQPQHF
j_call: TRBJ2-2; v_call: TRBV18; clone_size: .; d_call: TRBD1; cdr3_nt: TGTGCCAGCTCATGGGACAGTACGAACACCGGGGAGCTGTTTTTT; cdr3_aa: CASSWDSTNTGELFF
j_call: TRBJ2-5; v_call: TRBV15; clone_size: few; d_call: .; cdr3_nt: TGTGCCACTTCGACCGGGGGGCTGGAGACCCAGTACTTC; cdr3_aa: CATSTGGLETQYF
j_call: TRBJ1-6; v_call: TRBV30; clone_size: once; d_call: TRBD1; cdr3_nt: TGTGCCTGGAGGGACAGGGCCGATTCACCCCTCCACTTT; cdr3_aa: CAWRDRADSPLHF
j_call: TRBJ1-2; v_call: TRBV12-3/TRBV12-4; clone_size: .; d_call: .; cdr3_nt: TGTGCCAGCAGTTTAGAATTCGTGACCGTCTACACCTTC; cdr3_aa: CASSLEFVTVYTF
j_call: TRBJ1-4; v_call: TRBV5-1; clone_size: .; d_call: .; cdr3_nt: TGCGCCAGCAGCTTGGGAGCCGATGAGGGGAATGAAAAACTGTTTTTT; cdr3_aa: CASSLGADEGNEKLFF
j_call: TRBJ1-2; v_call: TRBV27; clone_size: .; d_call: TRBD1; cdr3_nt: TGTGCCAGCACAACACAGGGGGGAGGCTACACCTTC; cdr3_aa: CASTTQGGGYTF
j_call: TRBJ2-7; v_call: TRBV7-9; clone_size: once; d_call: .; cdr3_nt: TGTGCCAGCAGCTCCACAGGGAGCTACGAGCAGTACTTC; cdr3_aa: CASSSTGSYEQYF
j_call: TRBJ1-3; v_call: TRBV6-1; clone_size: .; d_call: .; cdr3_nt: TGTGCCAGCAGTGAAGTTTCCGGGGGCACCCTAGGAAACACCATATATTTT; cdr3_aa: CASSEVSGGTLGNTIYF
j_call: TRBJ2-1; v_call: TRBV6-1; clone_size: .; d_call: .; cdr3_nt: TGTGCCAGCAGTGCACTGTTAAGACCCAGGGACAATGAGCAGTTCTTC; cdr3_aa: CASSALLRPRDNEQFF
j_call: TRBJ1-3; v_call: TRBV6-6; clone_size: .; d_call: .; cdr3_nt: TGTGCCAGCAGTTACTCGGGGGCTGGAAACACCATATATTTT; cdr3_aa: CASSYSGAGNTIYF
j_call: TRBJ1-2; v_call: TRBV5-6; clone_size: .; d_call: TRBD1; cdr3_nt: TGTGCCAGCAGCTTGCCTGCCGGACAGGGTAATTACTATGGCTACACCTTC; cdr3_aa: CASSLPAGQGNYYGYTF
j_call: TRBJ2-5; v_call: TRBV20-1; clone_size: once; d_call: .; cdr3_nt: TGCAGTCCCGTATCTCAAGAGACCCAGTACTTC; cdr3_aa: CSPVSQETQYF
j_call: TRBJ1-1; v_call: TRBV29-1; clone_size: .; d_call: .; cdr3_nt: TGCAGCGTGAAGACGGTAACTGAAGCTTTCTTT; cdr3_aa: CSVKTVTEAFF
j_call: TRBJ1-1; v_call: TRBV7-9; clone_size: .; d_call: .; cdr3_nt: TGTGCCATCCTTGGGCCCTCCAACGCTGAAGCTTTCTTT; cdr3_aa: CAILGPSNAEAFF
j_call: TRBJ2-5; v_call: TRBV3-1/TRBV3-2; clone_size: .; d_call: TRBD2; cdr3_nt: TGTGCCAGCAGCCAAGATCTGGCGGGAGTGGAGACCCAGTACTTC; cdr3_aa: CASSQDLAGVETQYF
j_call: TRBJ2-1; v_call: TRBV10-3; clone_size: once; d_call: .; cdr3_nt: TGTGCCATCAGAGATTACAGGGTCAACAATGAGCAGTTCTTC; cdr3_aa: CAIRDYRVNNEQFF
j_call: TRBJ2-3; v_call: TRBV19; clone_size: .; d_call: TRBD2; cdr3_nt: TGTGCCATCATACTAGCGGGGGGTACAGATACGCAGTATTTT; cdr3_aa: CAIILAGGTDTQYF
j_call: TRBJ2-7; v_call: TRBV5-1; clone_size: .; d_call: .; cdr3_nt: TGCGCCAGCGGATTAAAGGATCCCTACGAGCAGTACTTC; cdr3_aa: CASGLKDPYEQYF
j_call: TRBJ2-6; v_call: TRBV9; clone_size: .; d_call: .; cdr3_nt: TGTGCCAGCAGCCGCCATAAAGGTGGGGCCAACGTCCTGACTTTC; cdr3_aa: CASSRHKGGANVLTF
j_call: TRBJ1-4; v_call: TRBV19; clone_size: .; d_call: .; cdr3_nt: TGTGCCAGTAGCACCCGGGCGAATGAAAAACTGTTTTTT; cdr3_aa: CASSTRANEKLFF
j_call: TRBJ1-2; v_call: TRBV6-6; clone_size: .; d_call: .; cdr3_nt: TGTGCCAGCAGTTACTCCCGGGACACCGCTAACTATGGCTACACCTTC; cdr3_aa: CASSYSRDTANYGYTF
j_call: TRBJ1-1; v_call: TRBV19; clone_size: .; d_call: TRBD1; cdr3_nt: TGTGCCAGTAGTATAACAGGGGTGGCCACTGAAGCTTTCTTT; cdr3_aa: CASSITGVATEAFF
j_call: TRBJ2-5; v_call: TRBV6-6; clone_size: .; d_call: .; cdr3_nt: TGTGCCAGCAGTTACTCTGGAGAGACCCAGTACTTC; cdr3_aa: CASSYSGETQYF
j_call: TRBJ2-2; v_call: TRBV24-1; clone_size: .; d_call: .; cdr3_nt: TGTGCCGCAGGGGACCCTTACACCGGGGAGCTGTTTTTT; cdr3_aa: CAAGDPYTGELFF
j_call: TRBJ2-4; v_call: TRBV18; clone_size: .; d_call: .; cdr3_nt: TGTGCCAGCTCACCTTCAACCCCTGCCCACATTCAGTACTTC; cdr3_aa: CASSPSTPAHIQYF
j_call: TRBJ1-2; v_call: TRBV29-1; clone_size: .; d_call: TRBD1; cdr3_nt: TGCAGCGTTGATGTACAGGGGATTGGTGGCTACACCTTC; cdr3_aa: CSVDVQGIGGYTF
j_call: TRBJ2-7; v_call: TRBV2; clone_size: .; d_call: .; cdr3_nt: TGTGCCAGCCATCAGGGCAATACCTACGAGCAGTACTTC; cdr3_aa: CASHQGNTYEQYF
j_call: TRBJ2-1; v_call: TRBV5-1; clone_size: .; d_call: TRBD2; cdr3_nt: TGCGCCAGCAGCACCTTACTAGCGGGAGGTCGGAATGAGCAGTTCTTC; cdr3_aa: CASSTLLAGGRNEQFF
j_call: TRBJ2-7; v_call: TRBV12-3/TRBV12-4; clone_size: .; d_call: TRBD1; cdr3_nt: TGTGCCAGCACCACGACAGGGGGCTACGAGCAGTACTTC; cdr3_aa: CASTTTGGYEQYF